The T cell receptor (beta chain) described here comes from a study of blood T cell repertoires in COVID-19. Participants classified as exposed had met a COVID-19 case within 2 weeks before study entry. Generated by immunoSEQ multiplex PCR, the TCRdb table keeps only in-frame clones and is missing some. Of fewer than 250,000 clones in the sample, nearly 90% were seen once. Germline V gene data show CDR1 as SGDLS and CDR2 as YYNGEE. There are 16 residues in the CDR3. The ends lost 7 bases at V and 11 bases at J; junction bases unmatched: 21. The sample comprised PBMCs or T cells enriched from blood (not recorded which). This rearrangement joins TRBV9 to TRBJ2-3; TRBD1 agrees at 8 bases. The clonotype originates from a man aged 25 to 45 who had been exposed to COVID-19. CDR3 loop: CASRGVGKSNRGMQYF. The CDR3 DNA sequence: TGTGCCAGCCGGGGAGTAGGTAAATCAAACAGGGGGATGCAGTATTTT.